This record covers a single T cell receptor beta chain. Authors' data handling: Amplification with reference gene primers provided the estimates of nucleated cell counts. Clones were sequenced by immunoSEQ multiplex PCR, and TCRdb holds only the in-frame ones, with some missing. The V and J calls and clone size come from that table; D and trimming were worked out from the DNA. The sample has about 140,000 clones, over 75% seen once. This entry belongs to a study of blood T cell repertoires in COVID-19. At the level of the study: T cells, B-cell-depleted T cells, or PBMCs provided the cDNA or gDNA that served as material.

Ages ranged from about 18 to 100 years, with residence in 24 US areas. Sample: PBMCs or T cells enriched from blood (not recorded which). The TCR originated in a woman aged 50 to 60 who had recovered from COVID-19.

The CDR3 region has the DNA TGTGCCAGCAGCCCCAAGAGGGGAGGGGGTGCCTACAATGAGCAGTTCTTC. Translating it yields CASSPKRGGGAYNEQFF. V and J are TRBV14 and TRBJ2-1; D perhaps matches TRBD2 (7 bases). Germline-derived CDR1 and CDR2 are SGHDN and FVKESK. Trimming stripped 4 bases from V and 2 bases from J, with 18 bases between. The CDR3 has 17 residues.